This T cell receptor (beta chain) was identified during a study of cytomegalovirus exposure and HLA in healthy donors. The PCR had 60 Vbeta and 13 Jbeta primers. The repertoire was sequenced with immunoSEQ multiplex PCR; TCRdb's copy has only in-frame clones and lacks some. The data hold 130,000 to 150,000 clones, with 70% to 80% observed a single time. This sequence originates from a man aged 35-49 years in good health and CMV-seropositive. The material sequenced was PBMCs.

This CDR3 reads CASSVGLAFIYEQYF. The CDR3 coding sequence is TGTGCCAGCAGCGTAGGACTAGCCTTCATATACGAGCAGTACTTC. The chain is built from TRBV9 and TRBJ2-7; 7 positions match TRBD2. The germline gives CDR1 SGDLS, CDR2 YYNGEE. Trimming removed 0 bases from V and 4 bases from J; junction bases left unmatched: 7. The CDR3 has 15 amino acids.